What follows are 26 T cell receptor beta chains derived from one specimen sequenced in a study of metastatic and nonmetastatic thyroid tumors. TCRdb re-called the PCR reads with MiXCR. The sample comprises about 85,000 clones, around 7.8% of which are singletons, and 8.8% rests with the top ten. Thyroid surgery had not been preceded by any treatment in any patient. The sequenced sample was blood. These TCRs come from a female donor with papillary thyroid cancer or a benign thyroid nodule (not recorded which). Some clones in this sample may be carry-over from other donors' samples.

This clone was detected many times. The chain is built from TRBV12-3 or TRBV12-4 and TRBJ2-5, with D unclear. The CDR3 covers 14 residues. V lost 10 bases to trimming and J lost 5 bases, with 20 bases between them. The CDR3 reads CATQTGRSTETQYF. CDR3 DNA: TGTGCCACCCAGACCGGCAGGTCAACGGAGACCCAGTACTTC.

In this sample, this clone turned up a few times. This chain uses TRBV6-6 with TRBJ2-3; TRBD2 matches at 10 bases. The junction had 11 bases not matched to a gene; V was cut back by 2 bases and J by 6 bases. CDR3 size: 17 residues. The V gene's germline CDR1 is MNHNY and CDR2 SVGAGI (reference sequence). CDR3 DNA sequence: TGTGCCAGCAGTTACCTAGCGGGGGCCTCTCAAGGGGATACGCAGTATTTT. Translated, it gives CASSYLAGASQGDTQYF.

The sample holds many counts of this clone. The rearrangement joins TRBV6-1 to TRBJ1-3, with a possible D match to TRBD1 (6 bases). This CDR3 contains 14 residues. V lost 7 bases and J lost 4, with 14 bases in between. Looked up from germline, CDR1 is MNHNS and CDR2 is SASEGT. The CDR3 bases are TGTGCCAGCACTAGACAGGATGACGGAAACACCATATATTTT. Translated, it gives CASTRQDDGNTIYF.

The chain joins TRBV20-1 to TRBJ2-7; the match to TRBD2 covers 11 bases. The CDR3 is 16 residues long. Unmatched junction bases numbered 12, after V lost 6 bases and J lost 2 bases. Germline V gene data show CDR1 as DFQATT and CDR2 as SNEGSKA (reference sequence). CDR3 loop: CSADFSSGGTTYEQYF. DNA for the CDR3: TGCAGTGCGGACTTTTCTAGCGGGGGGACCACCTACGAGCAGTACTTC.

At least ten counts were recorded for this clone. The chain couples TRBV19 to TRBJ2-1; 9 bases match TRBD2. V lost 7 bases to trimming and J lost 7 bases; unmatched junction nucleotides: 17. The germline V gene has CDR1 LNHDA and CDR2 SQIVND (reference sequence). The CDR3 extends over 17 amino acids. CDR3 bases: TGTGCCAGTACCGGCGGTGGATTGGCGGGGGGGCTTAATGAGCAGTTCTTC. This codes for CASTGGGLAGGLNEQFF.

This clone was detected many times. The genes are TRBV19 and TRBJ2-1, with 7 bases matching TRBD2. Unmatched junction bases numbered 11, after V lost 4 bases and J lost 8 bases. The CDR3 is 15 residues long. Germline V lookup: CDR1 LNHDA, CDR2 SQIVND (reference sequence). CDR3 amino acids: CASSRGGGAWDEQFF. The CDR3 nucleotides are TGTGCCAGTAGTAGGGGCGGGGGTGCTTGGGATGAGCAGTTCTTC.

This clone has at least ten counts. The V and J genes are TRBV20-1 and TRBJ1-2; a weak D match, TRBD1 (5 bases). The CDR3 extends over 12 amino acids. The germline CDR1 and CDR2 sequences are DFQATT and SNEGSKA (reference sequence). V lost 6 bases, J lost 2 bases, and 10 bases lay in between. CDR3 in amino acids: CSAPQDNYGYTF. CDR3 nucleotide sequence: TGCAGTGCCCCACAGGACAACTATGGCTACACCTTC.

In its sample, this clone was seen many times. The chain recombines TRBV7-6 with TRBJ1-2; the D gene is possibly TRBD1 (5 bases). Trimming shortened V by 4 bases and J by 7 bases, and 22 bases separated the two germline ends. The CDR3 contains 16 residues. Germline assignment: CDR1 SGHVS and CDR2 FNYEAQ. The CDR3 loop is CASSSQPSGASGGYTF. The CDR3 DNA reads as TGTGCCAGCAGCTCTCAACCTTCCGGGGCCAGTGGTGGCTACACCTTC.

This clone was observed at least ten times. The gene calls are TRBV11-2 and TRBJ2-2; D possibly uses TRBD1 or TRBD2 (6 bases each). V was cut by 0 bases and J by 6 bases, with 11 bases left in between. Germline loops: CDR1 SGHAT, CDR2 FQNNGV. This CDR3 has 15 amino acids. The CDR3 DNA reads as TGTGCCAGCAGCTTAGACCGGGGGCTCGCCGGGGAGCTGTTTTTT. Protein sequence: CASSLDRGLAGELFF.

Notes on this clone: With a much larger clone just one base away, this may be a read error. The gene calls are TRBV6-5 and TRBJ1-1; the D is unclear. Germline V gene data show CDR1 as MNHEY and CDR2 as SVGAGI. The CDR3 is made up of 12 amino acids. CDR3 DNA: TGTACCAGCAGCTTGCCCGGCCCTGAAGCTTTCTTT. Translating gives CTSSLPGPEAFF.

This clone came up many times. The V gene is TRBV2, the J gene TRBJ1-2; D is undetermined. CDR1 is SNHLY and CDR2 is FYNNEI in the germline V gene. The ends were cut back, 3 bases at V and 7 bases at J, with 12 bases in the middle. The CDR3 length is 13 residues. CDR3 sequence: CASSEVEGGGYTF. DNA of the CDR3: TGTGCCAGCAGTGAGGTGGAGGGCGGTGGCTACACCTTC.

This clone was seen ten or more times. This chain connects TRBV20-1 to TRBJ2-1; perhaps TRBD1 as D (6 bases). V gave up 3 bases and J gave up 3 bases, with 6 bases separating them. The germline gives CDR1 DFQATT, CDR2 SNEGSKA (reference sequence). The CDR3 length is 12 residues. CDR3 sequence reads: CSASRGYNEQFF. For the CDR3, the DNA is TGCAGTGCTAGCAGGGGCTACAATGAGCAGTTCTTC.

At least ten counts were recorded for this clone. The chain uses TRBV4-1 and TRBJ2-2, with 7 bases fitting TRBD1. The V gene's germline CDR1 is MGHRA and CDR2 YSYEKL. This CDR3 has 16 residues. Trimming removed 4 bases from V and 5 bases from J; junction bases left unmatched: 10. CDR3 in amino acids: CASSPVSHRGTGELFF. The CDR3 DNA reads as TGCGCCAGCAGCCCAGTCAGTCACAGGGGAACCGGGGAGCTGTTTTTT.

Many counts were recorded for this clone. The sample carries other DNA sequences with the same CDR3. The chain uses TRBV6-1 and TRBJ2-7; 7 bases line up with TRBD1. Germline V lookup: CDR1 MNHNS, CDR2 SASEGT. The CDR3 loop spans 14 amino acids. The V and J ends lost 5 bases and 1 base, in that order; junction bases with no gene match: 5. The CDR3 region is CASSRDSRSYEQYF. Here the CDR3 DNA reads TGTGCCAGCAGTCGGGACAGCCGTTCCTACGAGCAGTACTTC.

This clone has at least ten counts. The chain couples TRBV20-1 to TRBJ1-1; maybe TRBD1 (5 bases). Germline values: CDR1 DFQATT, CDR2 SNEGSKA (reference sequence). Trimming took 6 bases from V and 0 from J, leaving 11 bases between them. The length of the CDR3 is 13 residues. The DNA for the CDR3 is TGCAGTGCCGGTCGACAGATGAACACTGAAGCTTTCTTT. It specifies CSAGRQMNTEAFF.

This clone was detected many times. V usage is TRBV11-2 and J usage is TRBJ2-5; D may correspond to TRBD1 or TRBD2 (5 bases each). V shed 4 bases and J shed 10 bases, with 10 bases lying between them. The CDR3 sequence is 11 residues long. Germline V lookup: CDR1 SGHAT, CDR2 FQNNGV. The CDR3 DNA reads TGTGCCAGCAGCTCTACGAGGGGCCAGTACTTC. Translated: CASSSTRGQYF. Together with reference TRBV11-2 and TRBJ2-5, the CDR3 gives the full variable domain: EAGVAQSPRYKIIEKRQSVAFWCNPISGHATLYWYQQILGQGPKLLIQFQNNGVVDDSQLPKDRFSAERLKGVDSTLKIQPAKLEDSAVYLCASSSTRGQYFGPGTRLLVL.

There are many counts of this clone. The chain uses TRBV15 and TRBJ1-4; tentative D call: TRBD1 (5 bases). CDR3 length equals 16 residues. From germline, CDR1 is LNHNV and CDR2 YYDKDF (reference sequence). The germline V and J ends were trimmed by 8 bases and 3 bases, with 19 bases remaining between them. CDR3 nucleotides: TGTGCCACCCAATTCGGGACGGCCGGGGCTAATGAAAAACTGTTTTTT. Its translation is CATQFGTAGANEKLFF.

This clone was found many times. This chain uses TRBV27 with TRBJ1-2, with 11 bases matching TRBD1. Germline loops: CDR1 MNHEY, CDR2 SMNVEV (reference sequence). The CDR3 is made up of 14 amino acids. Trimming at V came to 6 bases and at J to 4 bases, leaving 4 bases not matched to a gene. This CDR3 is CASSGTGGIYGYTF. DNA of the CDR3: TGTGCCAGCAGCGGGACAGGGGGGATCTATGGCTACACCTTC.

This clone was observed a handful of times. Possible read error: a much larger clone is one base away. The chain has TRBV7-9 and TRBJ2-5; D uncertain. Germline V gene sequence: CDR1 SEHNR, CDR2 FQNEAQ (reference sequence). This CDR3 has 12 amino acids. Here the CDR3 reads CANSFSGETQYF. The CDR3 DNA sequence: TGTGCCAACAGCTTCAGTGGGGAGACCCAGTACTTC. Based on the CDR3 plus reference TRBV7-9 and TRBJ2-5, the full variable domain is DTGVSQNPRHKITKRGQNVTFRCDPISEHNRLYWYRQTLGQGPEFLTYFQNEAQLEKSRLLSDRFSAERPKGSFSTLEIQRTEQGDSAMYLCANSFSGETQYFGPGTRLLVL.

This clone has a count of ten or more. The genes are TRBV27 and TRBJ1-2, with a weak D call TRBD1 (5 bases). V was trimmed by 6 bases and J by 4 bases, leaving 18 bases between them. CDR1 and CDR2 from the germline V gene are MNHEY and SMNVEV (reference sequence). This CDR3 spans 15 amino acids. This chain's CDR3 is CASRFPGTSGYGYTF. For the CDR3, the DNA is TGTGCCAGCAGATTTCCAGGGACTTCTGGCTATGGCTACACCTTC.

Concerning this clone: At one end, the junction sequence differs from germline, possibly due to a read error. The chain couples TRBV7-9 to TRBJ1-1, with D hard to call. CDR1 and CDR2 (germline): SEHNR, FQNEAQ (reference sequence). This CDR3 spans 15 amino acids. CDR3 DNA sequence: TGTGCCAGCAGATTAGGGCCTAAAACGGGTCCCGAAGCTTTCTTT. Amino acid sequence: CASRLGPKTGPEAFF.

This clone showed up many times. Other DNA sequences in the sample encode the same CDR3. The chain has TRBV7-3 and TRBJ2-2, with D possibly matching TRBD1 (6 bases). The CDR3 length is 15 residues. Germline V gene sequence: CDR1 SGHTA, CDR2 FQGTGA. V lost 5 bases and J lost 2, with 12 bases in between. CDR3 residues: CASSRAGANTGELFF. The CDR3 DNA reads TGTGCCAGCAGCCGAGCAGGGGCCAACACCGGGGAGCTGTTTTTT.

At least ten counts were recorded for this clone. The CDR3 bases are TGTGCCAGCAGCCCCCGGGGCCTTCACAAAGAGACCCAGTACTTC. Amino acid sequence: CASSPRGLHKETQYF. The V and J genes are TRBV3-1 and TRBJ2-5; D possibly matches TRBD1 or TRBD2 (5 bases each). Germline CDR1 reads LGHDT; CDR2 reads YNNKEL (reference sequence). The CDR3 is 15 residues long. V was cut by 4 bases and J by 3 bases, with 15 bases left in between.

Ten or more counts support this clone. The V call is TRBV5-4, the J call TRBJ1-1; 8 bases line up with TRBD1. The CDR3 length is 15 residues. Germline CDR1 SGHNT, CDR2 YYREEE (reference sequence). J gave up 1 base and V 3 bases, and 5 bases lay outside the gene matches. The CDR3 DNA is TGTGCCAGCAGCTCTCCGGGACAGGCGAACACTGAAGCTTTCTTT. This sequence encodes CASSSPGQANTEAFF.

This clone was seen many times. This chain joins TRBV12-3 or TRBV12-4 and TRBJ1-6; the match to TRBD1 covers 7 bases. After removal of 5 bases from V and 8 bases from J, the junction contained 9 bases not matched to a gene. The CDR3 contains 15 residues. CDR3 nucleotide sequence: TGTGCCAGCAGTCCCCCGACAGGGAAGGATTCACCCCTCCACTTT. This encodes CASSPPTGKDSPLHF.

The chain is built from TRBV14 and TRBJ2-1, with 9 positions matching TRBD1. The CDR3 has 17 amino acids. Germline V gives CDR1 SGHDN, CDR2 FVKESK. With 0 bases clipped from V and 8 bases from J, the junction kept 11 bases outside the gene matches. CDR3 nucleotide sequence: TGTGCCAGCAGCCAAGATGAGGGACAGGGAGCCGGGGATGAGCAGTTCTTC. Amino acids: CASSQDEGQGAGDEQFF.